The entry below gives a single T cell receptor beta chain sequence along with its context. Other DNA sequences within the sample encode an identical CDR3. The record originates from a study of control samples from healthy donors and cancer patients. Here immunoSEQ multiplex PCR was the method, and the copy in TCRdb shows in-frame clones only, minus some. Here the sample spans about 250,000 clones, about 80% being singletons. The sample was PBMCs. The sequence was obtained from a woman aged 60-75 years with lung cancer.

The CDR3: CSALLLAGAGGEQYF. CDR3 bases: TGCAGCGCCCTTCTCCTTGCGGGGGCGGGGGGGGAGCAGTACTTC. The V and J genes are TRBV29-1 and TRBJ2-7, with 9 positions matching TRBD2. The CDR3 covers 15 residues. CDR1 is SQVTM and CDR2 is ANQGSEA in the germline V gene. V dropped 7 bases and J dropped 7; count of bases not matched to a gene: 17.